This T cell receptor (beta chain) was sequenced for a study of blood T cell repertoires in COVID-19. Whole-study context: PBMCs, B-cell-depleted T cells, or T cells provided the cDNA or gDNA that made up the material.

In assigning cohorts, the study relied on participant-reported clinical history. For recovered donors of Cohort 3, there were two negative PCRs, clearance, or symptom resolution. Trimming took 2 bases from V and 2 from J, leaving 11 bases between them. CDR3 size: 15 residues. CDR1 is SEHNR, CDR2 FQNEAQ, per germline (reference sequence). Produced via immunoSEQ multiplex PCR; TCRdb's table is partial and in-frame only. The sample contains 210,000 or so clones, roughly 80% of which appear only once. This sequence originates from a man between 60 and 75 years old who had recovered from COVID-19. The chain is built from TRBV7-9 and TRBJ2-3; no reliable D call. Sequenced input: PBMCs or T cells enriched from blood (not recorded which). Here the CDR3 reads CASSLYSQITDTQYF. For the CDR3, the DNA is TGTGCCAGCAGCTTATACTCTCAAATCACAGATACGCAGTATTTT.